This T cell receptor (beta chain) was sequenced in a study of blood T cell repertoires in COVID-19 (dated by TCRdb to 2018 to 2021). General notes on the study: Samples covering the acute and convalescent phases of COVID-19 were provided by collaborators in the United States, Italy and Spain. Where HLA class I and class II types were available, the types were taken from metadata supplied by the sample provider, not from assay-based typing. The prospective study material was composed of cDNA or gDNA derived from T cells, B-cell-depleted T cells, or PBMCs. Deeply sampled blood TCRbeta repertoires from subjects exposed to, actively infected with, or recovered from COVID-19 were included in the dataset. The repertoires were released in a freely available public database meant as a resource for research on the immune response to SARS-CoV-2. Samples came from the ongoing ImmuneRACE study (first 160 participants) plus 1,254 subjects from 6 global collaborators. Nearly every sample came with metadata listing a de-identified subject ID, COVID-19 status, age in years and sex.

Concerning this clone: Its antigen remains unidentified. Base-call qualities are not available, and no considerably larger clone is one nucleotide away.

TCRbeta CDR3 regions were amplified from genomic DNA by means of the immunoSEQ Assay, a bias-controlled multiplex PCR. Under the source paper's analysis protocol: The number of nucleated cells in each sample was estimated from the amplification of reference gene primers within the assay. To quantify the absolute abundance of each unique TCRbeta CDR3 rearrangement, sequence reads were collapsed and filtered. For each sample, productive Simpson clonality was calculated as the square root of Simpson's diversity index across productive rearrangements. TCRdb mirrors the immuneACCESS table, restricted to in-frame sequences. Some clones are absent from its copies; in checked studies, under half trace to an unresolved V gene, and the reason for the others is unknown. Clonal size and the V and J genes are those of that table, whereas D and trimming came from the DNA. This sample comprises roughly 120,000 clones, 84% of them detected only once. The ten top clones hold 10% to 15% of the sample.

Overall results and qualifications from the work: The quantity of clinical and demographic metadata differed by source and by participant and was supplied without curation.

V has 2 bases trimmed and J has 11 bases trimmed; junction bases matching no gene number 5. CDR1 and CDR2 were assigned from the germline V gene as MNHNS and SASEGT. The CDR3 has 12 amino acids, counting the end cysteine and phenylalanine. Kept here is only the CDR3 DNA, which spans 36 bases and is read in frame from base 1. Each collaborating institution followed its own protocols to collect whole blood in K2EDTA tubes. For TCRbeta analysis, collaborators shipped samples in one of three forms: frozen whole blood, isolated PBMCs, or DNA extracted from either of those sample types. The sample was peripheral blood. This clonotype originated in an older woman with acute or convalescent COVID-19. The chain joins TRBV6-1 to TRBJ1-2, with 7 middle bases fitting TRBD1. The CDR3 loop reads CASSENDRVYTF. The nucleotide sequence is TGTGCCAGCAGTGAAAATGACAGGGTTTACACCTTC.